This entry is about one T cell receptor beta chain. The record originates from a study of blood T cell repertoires in COVID-19. V lost 10 bases and J 3 bases, leaving 28 bases between the germline ends. CDR1 and CDR2 from the germline V gene are SGHTA and FQGTGA. The CDR3 length is 18 residues. TCRdb's table, derived via immunoSEQ multiplex PCR, lists solely in-frame clones and lacks some. This sample has approximately 60,000 clones, with under 90% found just once. The receptor was isolated from a middle-aged man with active COVID-19. Sequencing was carried out using peripheral blood. V usage is TRBV7-3 and J usage is TRBJ1-5; D ambiguous. The CDR3, as DNA: TGTGCCAACAACCTCAGGACCTGCCCTGGAGGGTCCAATCAGCCCCAGCATTTT. This encodes CANNLRTCPGGSNQPQHF. Based on the CDR3 plus reference TRBV7-3 and TRBJ1-5, the full variable domain is GAGVSQTPSNKVTEKGKYVELRCDPISGHTALYWYRQSLGQGPEFLIYFQGTGAADDSGLPNDRFFAVRPEGSVSTLKIQRTERGDSAVYLCANNLRTCPGGSNQPQHFGDGTRLSIL.